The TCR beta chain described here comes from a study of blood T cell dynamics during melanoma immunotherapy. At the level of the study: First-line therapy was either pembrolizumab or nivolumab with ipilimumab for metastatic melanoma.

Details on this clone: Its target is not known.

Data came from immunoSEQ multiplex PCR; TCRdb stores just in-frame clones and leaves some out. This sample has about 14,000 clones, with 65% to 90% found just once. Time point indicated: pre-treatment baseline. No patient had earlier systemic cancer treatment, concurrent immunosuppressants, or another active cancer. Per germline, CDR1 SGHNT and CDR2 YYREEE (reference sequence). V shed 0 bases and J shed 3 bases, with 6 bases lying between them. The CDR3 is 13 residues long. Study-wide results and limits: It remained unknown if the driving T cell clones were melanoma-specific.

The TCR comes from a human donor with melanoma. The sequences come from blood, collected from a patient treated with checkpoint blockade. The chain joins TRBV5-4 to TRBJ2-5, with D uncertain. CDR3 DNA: TGTGCCAGCAGCTTGGCCACGGAAGAGACCCAGTACTTC. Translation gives CASSLATEETQYF. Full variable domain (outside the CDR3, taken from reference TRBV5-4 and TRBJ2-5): ETGVTQSPTHLIKTRGQQVTLRCSSQSGHNTVSWYQQALGQGPQFIFQYYREEENGRGNFPPRFSGLQFPNYSSELNVNALELDDSALYLCASSLATEETQYFGPGTRLLVL.